A single sample gave rise to the 30 T cell receptor beta chains below, sequenced in a study of blood T cell repertoires in COVID-19. Profiled with immunoSEQ multiplex PCR; TCRdb holds only in-frame clones, not every one. The sample includes approximately 87,000 clones, approximately 80% of them seen just once. The sample consisted of peripheral blood. Receptors were obtained from an elderly woman with acute or convalescent COVID-19.

The gene calls are TRBV2 and TRBJ1-3; D possibly corresponds to TRBD1 (6 bases). The CDR3 length is 15 residues. V was pared by 5 bases and J by 0 bases, with 11 bases between. The germline gives CDR1 SNHLY, CDR2 FYNNEI. CDR3 in amino acids: CASSSQGSSGNTIYF. The CDR3 bases are TGTGCCAGCAGTTCGCAGGGGAGCTCTGGAAACACCATATATTTT.

This clone appeared a single time. The chain recombines TRBV7-9 with TRBJ1-1; D ambiguous. The CDR3 runs to 14 residues. Looked up from germline, CDR1 is SEHNR and CDR2 is FQNEAQ (reference sequence). Trimming shortened V by 5 bases and J by 0 bases, and 10 bases separated the two germline ends. CDR3 DNA sequence: TGTGCCAGCAGCGCGCTTGAGATGAACACTGAAGCTTTCTTT. Protein product: CASSALEMNTEAFF.

The chain recombines TRBV6-5 with TRBJ1-6, with D perhaps matching TRBD1 (6 bases). This CDR3 is built from 13 residues. Germline values: CDR1 MNHEY, CDR2 SVGAGI. V was shortened by 8 bases and J by 9 bases, with 14 bases between the two germline ends. The CDR3 DNA reads as TGTGCCAGCGGGGGCCCCCTCGGTTCACCCCTCCACTTT. Encoded protein: CASGGPLGSPLHF.

The genes are TRBV11-2 and TRBJ2-3, with 8 bases aligning to TRBD2. The CDR3 covers 13 residues. V was clipped by 8 bases and J by 1 base; unmatched bases: 2. Germline lookup yields CDR1 SGHAT and CDR2 FQNNGV. The CDR3 DNA reads TGTGCCAGCGCACTAGCGGGCACAGATACGCAGTATTTT. Translating gives CASALAGTDTQYF.

The CDR3 loop reads CASSHGQGVIIYGYTF. DNA for the CDR3: TGTGCCAGCAGCCACGGACAGGGGGTAATTATCTATGGCTACACCTTC. This chain uses TRBV28 with TRBJ1-2; 10 bases fit TRBD1. Germline CDR1 MDHEN, CDR2 SYDVKM. The CDR3 totals 16 residues. With V trimmed by 6 bases and J by 4 bases, 11 bases remained unmatched.

V usage is TRBV2 and J usage is TRBJ2-2; 7 positions match TRBD1. With 6 bases clipped from V and 4 bases from J, the junction kept 2 bases outside the gene matches. Germline V CDR1 and CDR2: SNHLY, FYNNEI. The CDR3 is made up of 13 amino acids. In DNA, the CDR3 is TGTGCCAGCAGAGGGACAGCCACCGGGGAGCTGTTTTTT. This translates into CASRGTATGELFF. Full variable domain (rest looked up from reference TRBV2 and TRBJ2-2): EPEVTQTPSHQVTQMGQEVILRCVPISNHLYFYWYRQILGQKVEFLVSFYNNEISEKSEIFDDQFSVERPDGSNFTLKIRSTKLEDSAMYFCASRGTATGELFFGEGSRLTVL.

This chain connects TRBV6-6 to TRBJ1-2; weak D call: TRBD1 (5 bases). Trimming pared 6 bases from V and 8 bases from J, leaving 22 bases between. The CDR3 is 15 residues long. The germline gives CDR1 MNHNY, CDR2 SVGAGI (reference sequence). DNA of the CDR3: TGTGCCAGCAGACTCCCCTCAGAGTGGGGCCGCGGCTACACCTTC. Translated: CASRLPSEWGRGYTF.

The genes are TRBV7-9 and TRBJ1-4; D is perhaps TRBD1 (5 bases). The V end was cut by 5 bases, the J end by 14 bases, with 21 bases between. The CDR3 covers 14 residues. Germline V lookup: CDR1 SEHNR, CDR2 FQNEAQ (reference sequence). CDR3 sequence: CASSAHSGEDKLFF. CDR3 bases: TGTGCCAGCAGCGCACACAGCGGGGAGGACAAGCTGTTTTTT.

This chain uses TRBV18 with TRBJ1-3, with 12 bases that match TRBD1. The CDR3 is made up of 19 amino acids. V lost 1 base, J lost 1 base, and 8 bases stayed unmatched. The germline CDR1 and CDR2 sequences are KGHSH and LQKENI. CDR3: CASSPLGQGALWSGNTIYF. As DNA, the CDR3 is TGTGCCAGCTCACCACTGGGACAGGGGGCCCTTTGGTCTGGAAACACCATATATTTT.

The chain couples TRBV19 to TRBJ1-4, with 11 positions matching TRBD1. This CDR3 is 15 amino acids long. The ends lost 5 bases at V and 7 bases at J; junction bases unmatched: 6. Germline CDR1 and CDR2: LNHDA and SQIVND (reference sequence). The CDR3 loop is CASSSAGTGGEKLFF. CDR3 nucleotide sequence: TGTGCCAGTAGTTCAGCCGGGACAGGGGGTGAAAAACTGTTTTTT.

This rearrangement joins TRBV9 to TRBJ2-1; D is perhaps TRBD1 (5 bases). The CDR3 has 15 residues. The germline V gene has CDR1 SGDLS and CDR2 YYNGEE. V was shortened by 4 bases and J by 9 bases, with 20 bases between the two germline ends. In DNA, the CDR3 is TGTGCCAGCAGCCAGGGTGGATCAAACGGGCTTGAGCAGTTCTTC. Amino acids: CASSQGGSNGLEQFF.

The chain has TRBV16 and TRBJ2-7; TRBD2 is a possible D gene (6 bases). V shed 0 bases and J shed 4 bases, with 10 bases lying between them. Looked up from germline, CDR1 is KGHSY and CDR2 is FQNENV. The CDR3 totals 14 residues. The DNA of the CDR3 is TGTGCCAGCAGCCAATCGGGACTGAGATACGAGCAGTACTTC. It yields the protein CASSQSGLRYEQYF.

In this sample, this clone turned up once. The rearrangement links TRBV10-1 to TRBJ2-1, with a possible D match to TRBD2 (6 bases). The length of the CDR3 is 16 residues. Germline V gene sequence: CDR1 WNHNN, CDR2 SYGVQD (reference sequence). The ends were cut back, 11 bases at V and 4 bases at J, with 24 bases in the middle. CDR3 loop: CARSPPPSSGYNEQFF. Written as DNA, the CDR3 is TGCGCCCGGAGTCCCCCCCCTAGCAGCGGGTACAATGAGCAGTTCTTC.

V usage is TRBV5-1 and J usage is TRBJ2-2, with D perhaps TRBD2 (5 bases). With 4 bases removed from V and 5 bases from J, the gap between germline ends came to 12 bases. From germline, CDR1 is SGHRS and CDR2 YFSETQ. This CDR3 comprises 14 residues. The CDR3 sequence is CASSPLGGTGELFF. CDR3 DNA: TGCGCCAGCAGCCCCTTAGGAGGAACCGGGGAGCTGTTTTTT.

The chain recombines TRBV15 with TRBJ2-3; D is possibly TRBD2 (6 bases). Germline CDR1 and CDR2: LNHNV and YYDKDF (reference sequence). CDR3 size: 15 residues. Trimming removed 4 bases at V and 8 bases at J, with 19 bases between. CDR3 in amino acids: CATSTGRFGAGTQYF. CDR3 DNA: TGTGCCACCAGCACGGGGAGGTTCGGGGCAGGTACGCAGTATTTT.

The J gene is TRBJ1-1, the V gene TRBV5-4; 9 bases match TRBD1. Looked up from germline, CDR1 is SGHNT and CDR2 is YYREEE (reference sequence). J gave up 2 bases and V 4 bases, and 9 bases lay outside the gene matches. This CDR3 spans 16 amino acids. The CDR3 is CASSRVWTGENTEAFF. CDR3 coding DNA: TGTGCCAGCAGCCGTGTATGGACAGGGGAAAACACTGAAGCTTTCTTT. The full variable domain, its missing parts supplied by reference TRBV5-4 and TRBJ1-1, is ETGVTQSPTHLIKTRGQQVTLRCSSQSGHNTVSWYQQALGQGPQFIFQYYREEENGRGNFPPRFSGLQFPNYSSELNVNALELDDSALYLCASSRVWTGENTEAFFGQGTRLTVV.

The chain has TRBV29-1 and TRBJ2-5; 9 bases match TRBD2. The CDR3 is 13 residues long. Germline V lookup: CDR1 SQVTM, CDR2 ANQGSEA. V gave up 1 base and J gave up 4 bases; unmatched junction bases: 1. The CDR3: CSVEGGGGETQYF. CDR3 nucleotide sequence: TGCAGCGTTGAAGGCGGGGGGGGAGAGACCCAGTACTTC.

The chain uses TRBV6-9 and TRBJ1-3, with TRBD1 as a possible D gene (6 bases). Germline V gives CDR1 MNHGY, CDR2 SVAAGI. This CDR3 comprises 14 residues. Trimming shortened V by 11 bases and J by 0 bases, and 14 bases separated the two germline ends. The CDR3 spells CAGTGTFSGNTIYF. The DNA of the CDR3 is TGTGCCGGAACAGGGACCTTCTCTGGAAACACCATATATTTT.

The V call is TRBV29-1, the J call TRBJ1-2; a weak D match, TRBD1 (6 bases). The CDR3 consists of 15 residues. Germline assignment: CDR1 SQVTM and CDR2 ANQGSEA. The ends were cut back, 5 bases at V and 0 bases at J, with 16 bases in the middle. The CDR3 sequence is CSVHEGGLANYGYTF. CDR3 coding DNA: TGCAGCGTTCACGAGGGGGGACTAGCTAACTATGGCTACACCTTC.

In this sample, this clone turned up a few times. This chain joins TRBV10-3 and TRBJ1-4, with 8 nucleotides matching TRBD1. Germline loops: CDR1 ENHRY, CDR2 SYGVKD. With 6 bases clipped from V and 4 bases from J, the junction kept 10 bases outside the gene matches. This CDR3 comprises 16 residues. For the CDR3, the DNA is TGTGCCATCAGCCGAAAAGGGACAGGTCTTAATGAAAAACTGTTTTTT. Its translation: CAISRKGTGLNEKLFF.

The chain carries TRBV18 and TRBJ1-5, with a weak D call TRBD1 (5 bases). Per the germline V gene, CDR1 is KGHSH and CDR2 is LQKENI. The CDR3 totals 14 residues. The V end lost 2 bases, the J end lost 2 bases, and 7 bases lay between the germline ends. As DNA, the CDR3 is TGTGCCAGCTCACCAGCCAGGGGCAATCAGCCCCAGCATTTT. It translates to CASSPARGNQPQHF. Complete variable domain (other parts from reference TRBV18 and TRBJ1-5): NAGVMQNPRHLVRRRGQEARLRCSPMKGHSHVYWYRQLPEEGLKFMVYLQKENIIDESGMPKERFSAEFPKEGPSILRIQQVVRGDSAAYFCASSPARGNQPQHFGDGTRLSIL.

The V gene is TRBV19, the J gene TRBJ2-7, with D perhaps matching TRBD1 (5 bases). Per the germline V gene, CDR1 is LNHDA and CDR2 is SQIVND (reference sequence). Trimming shortened V by 5 bases and J by 0 bases, and 17 bases separated the two germline ends. The CDR3 consists of 16 residues. This CDR3 reads CASSVSGIDGSYEQYF. The CDR3 nucleotides read TGTGCCAGTAGTGTCTCAGGGATAGACGGCTCCTACGAGCAGTACTTC.

The chain carries TRBV6-5 and TRBJ1-2; D is ambiguous. CDR1 is MNHEY and CDR2 is SVGAGI in the germline V gene. Trimming removed 6 bases at V and 5 bases at J, with 10 bases between. The CDR3 totals 12 residues. In DNA, the CDR3 is TGTGCCAGCAGCCAGTCCCAATATGGCTACACCTTC. Its protein is CASSQSQYGYTF.

This chain joins TRBV7-3 and TRBJ1-1; D may be TRBD1 (5 bases). The CDR3 runs 13 residues. Looked up from germline, CDR1 is SGHTA and CDR2 is FQGTGA. The ends were cut back, 7 bases at V and 6 bases at J, with 15 bases in the middle. The CDR3 DNA follows: TGTGCCAGCACCCTTGGGGCCTTCTCTGAAGCTTTCTTT. The encoded protein is CASTLGAFSEAFF.

The chain couples TRBV14 to TRBJ1-2; D possibly corresponds to TRBD1 (6 bases). The CDR3 contains 13 residues. Germline CDR1 and CDR2: SGHDN and FVKESK. V was clipped by 4 bases and J by 1 base, with 7 bases between them. The CDR3 DNA reads as TGTGCCAGCAGCCGGGGGCTTAACTATGGCTACACCTTC. Translated, it gives CASSRGLNYGYTF.

This sequence joins TRBV5-1 and TRBJ2-3; 8 nucleotides agree with TRBD1. CDR3 length: 16 residues. Germline-derived CDR1 and CDR2 are SGHRS and YFSETQ. Unmatched junction bases numbered 5, after V lost 0 bases and J lost 2 bases. CDR3 DNA: TGCGCCAGCAGCTTGGGGACAGGGTCATCCACAGATACGCAGTATTTT. It is translated as CASSLGTGSSTDTQYF.

The genes are TRBV6-5 and TRBJ2-1, with D possibly TRBD2 on 7 matching bases. CDR3 size: 15 residues. Germline CDR1 and CDR2: MNHEY and SVGAGI. The V end was cut by 6 bases, the J end by 7 bases, with 19 bases between. The CDR3 coding sequence is TGTGCCAGCAGCTATTCGGGGGGCCGATTAAATGAGCAGTTCTTC. Its translation: CASSYSGGRLNEQFF.

The chain recombines TRBV7-2 with TRBJ2-1; possible D gene TRBD1, 6 bases. Germline V gene sequence: CDR1 SGHTA, CDR2 FQGNSA. Deletions cut 3 bases from V and 4 bases from J, with 19 bases between. CDR3 length: 17 amino acids. CDR3 region: CASSLQPLTGSYNEQFF. CDR3 bases: TGTGCCAGCAGCTTGCAGCCACTGACAGGATCTTACAATGAGCAGTTCTTC.

The CDR3 loop is CASSLAGTGSDEQYF. CDR3 DNA: TGTGCCAGCAGCTTAGCCGGGACAGGGTCGGACGAGCAGTACTTC. The V call is TRBV11-2, the J call TRBJ2-7; 9 positions agree with TRBD1. CDR3 length: 15 residues. Germline CDR1 is SGHAT and CDR2 is FQNNGV. V dropped 1 base and J dropped 5; count of bases not matched to a gene: 6.

V gene TRBV7-6 combines with J gene TRBJ2-7; TRBD1 matches at 7 bases. Germline CDR1 SGHVS, CDR2 FNYEAQ. The CDR3 runs 15 residues. V lost 4 bases to trimming and J lost 2 bases; unmatched junction nucleotides: 8. CDR3 DNA sequence: TGTGCCAGCAGCTCCAGCCTAGACAGGGCCTACGAGCAGTACTTC. It yields the protein CASSSSLDRAYEQYF.